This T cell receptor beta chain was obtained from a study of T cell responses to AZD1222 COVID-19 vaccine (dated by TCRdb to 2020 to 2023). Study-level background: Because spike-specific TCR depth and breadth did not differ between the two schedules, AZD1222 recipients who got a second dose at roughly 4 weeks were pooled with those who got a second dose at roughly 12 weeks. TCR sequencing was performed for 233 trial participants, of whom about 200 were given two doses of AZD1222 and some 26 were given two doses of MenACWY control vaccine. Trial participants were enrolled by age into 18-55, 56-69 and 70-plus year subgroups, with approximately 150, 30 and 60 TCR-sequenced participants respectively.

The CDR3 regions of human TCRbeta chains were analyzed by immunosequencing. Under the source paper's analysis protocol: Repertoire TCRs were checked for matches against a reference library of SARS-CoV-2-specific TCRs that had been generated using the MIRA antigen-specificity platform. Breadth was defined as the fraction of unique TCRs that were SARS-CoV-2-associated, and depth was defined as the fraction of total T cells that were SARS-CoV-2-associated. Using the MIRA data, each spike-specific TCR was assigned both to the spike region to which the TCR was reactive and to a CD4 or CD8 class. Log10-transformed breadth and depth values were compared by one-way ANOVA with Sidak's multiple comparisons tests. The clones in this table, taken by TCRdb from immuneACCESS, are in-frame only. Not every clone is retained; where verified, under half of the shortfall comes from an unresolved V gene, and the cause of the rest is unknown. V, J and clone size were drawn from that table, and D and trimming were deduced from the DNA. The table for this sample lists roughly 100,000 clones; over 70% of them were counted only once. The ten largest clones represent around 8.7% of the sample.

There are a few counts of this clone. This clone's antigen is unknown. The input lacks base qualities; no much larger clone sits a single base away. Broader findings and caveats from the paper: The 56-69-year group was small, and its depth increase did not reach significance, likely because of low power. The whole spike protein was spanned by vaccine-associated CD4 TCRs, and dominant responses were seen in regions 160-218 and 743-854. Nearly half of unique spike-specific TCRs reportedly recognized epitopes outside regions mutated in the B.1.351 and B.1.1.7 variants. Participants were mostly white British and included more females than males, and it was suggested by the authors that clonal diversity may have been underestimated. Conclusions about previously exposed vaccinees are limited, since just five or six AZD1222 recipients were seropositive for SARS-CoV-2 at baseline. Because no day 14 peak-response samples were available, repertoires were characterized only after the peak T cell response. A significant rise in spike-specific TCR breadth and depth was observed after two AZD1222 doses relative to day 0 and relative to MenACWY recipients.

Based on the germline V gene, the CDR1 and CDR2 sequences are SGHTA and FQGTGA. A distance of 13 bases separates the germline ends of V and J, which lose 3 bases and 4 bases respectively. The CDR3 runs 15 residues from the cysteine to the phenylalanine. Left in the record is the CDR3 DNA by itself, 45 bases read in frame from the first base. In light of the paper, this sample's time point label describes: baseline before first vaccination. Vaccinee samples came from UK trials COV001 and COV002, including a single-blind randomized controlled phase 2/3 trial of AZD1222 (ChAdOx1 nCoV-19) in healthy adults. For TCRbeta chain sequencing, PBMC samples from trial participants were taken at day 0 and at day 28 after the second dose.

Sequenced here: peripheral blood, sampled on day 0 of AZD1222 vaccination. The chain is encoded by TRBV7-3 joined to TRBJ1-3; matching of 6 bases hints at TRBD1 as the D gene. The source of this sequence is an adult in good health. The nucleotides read TGTGCCAGCAGCTTGACTCCAGGGGCAGGAAACACCATATATTTT. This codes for CASSLTPGAGNTIYF.